This TCR beta chain was captured by sequencing in a study of molecular identifiers for immune sequencing clone quantification. Study information: Sequencing covered four of five parts into which replicate RNA from around 20,000 or 100,000 naive CD8 cells was split.

Trimming pared 0 bases from V and 0 bases from J, leaving 8 bases between. CDR1 is MGHRA and CDR2 is YSYEKL in the germline V gene. CDR3 length: 15 amino acids. From the PCR reads, TCRdb called clonotypes with MiXCR, one entry per CDR3 protein. The top ten hold around 1.6% of the sample, which has approximately 12,000 distinct CDR3 sequences, more than 15% seen once. This clonotype ranks as medium-sized. Sorted naive CD8 T cells were those defined as CD8+CD4-CCR7+CD45RA+. The source of this sequence is a human donor in good health. Some libraries in this study had Jurkat cell RNA spiked in. The specimen sequenced was naive CD8+ T cells from blood, with Jurkat cell RNA spiked in. The subset: FACS-sorted CD8+CD4-CCR7+CD45RA+ naive T cells. V usage is TRBV4-1 and J usage is TRBJ1-1; TRBD1 might be the D (6 bases). CDR3 sequence: CASSQDPGVNTEAFF. The CDR3 bases are TGCGCCAGCAGCCAAGATCCAGGGGTGAACACTGAAGCTTTCTTT.